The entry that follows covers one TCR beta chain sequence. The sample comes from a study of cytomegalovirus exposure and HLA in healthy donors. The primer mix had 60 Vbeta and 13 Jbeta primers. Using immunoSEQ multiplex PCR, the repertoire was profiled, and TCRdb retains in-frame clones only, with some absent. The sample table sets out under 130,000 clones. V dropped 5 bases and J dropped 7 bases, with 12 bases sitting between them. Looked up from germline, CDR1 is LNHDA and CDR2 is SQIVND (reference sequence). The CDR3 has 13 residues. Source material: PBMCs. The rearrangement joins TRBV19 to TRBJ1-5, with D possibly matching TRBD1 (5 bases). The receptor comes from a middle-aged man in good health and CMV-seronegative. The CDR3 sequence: CASSEGEWQPQHF. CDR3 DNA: TGTGCCAGTAGTGAAGGGGAATGGCAGCCCCAGCATTTT.